This TCR beta chain was sequenced during a study of siplizumab effects on memory and regulatory T cells. General study results and limits: Proliferating clones, CD4+ or CD8+, lacked an assignable naive or memory phenotype in roughly 75-96% of cases. Of the alloreactive clones, only a minor fraction mapped to unstimulated subsets. In siplizumab conditions, mappable alloreactive CD4+ clones averaged around 69% Treg-derived, against 25% to 30% in controls. Memory cells that were CD4+ and unstimulated gave rise to alloreactive sequences, which siplizumab significantly reduced.

There are 12 residues in the CDR3. Losses at the gene ends were 6 bases for V and 4 bases for J; bases not matched to a gene: 1. CDR1 and CDR2 (germline): ENHRY, SYGVKD. Using immunoSEQ multiplex PCR, the repertoire was profiled, and TCRdb retains in-frame clones only, with some absent. Found here are approximately 100,000 clones, roughly 94% of them singletons; the top ten hold approximately 1.5%. On this clone: Its antigen is currently unknown.

Specimen: non-Treg CD4+ T cells sorted from blood. The receptor comes from a human donor in good health. The chain links TRBV10-3 to TRBJ2-3, with TRBD2 identical over 7 bases. The CDR3, as DNA: TGTGCCATCAGAGGACTAGCAGATACGCAGTATTTT. It codes for CAIRGLADTQYF.